These T cell receptor beta chains were read from a single sample in a study of blood T cell repertoires in COVID-19. The data were produced by immunoSEQ multiplex PCR, yet TCRdb's version contains in-frame clones alone and is incomplete. Of about 250,000 clones in the sample, around 85% are singletons; the top ten hold 0.85% to 1%. Sequencing was done on a sample of peripheral blood. The source of these receptors is a human donor with COVID-19, enrolled during active disease. The donor label of this sample is uncertain. Both conserved end residues are part of each CDR3. The D gene is left open where the match is weak. Clone sizes are given selectively: once, few, many, or a class where the clone is expanded.

len | j_gene | d_gene | v_gene | abundance | CDR3nt | CDR3aa
16 | TRBJ2-7 | - | TRBV7-9 | - | TGTGCCAGCAGCTTAGAGGGAGAAGGGATCCCCTACGAGCAGTACTTC | CASSLEGEGIPYEQYF
15 | TRBJ2-5 | TRBD1 | TRBV9 | - | TGTGCCAGCAGCCAATTAGGGACAGGGCAAGAGACCCAGTACTTC | CASSQLGTGQETQYF
13 | TRBJ2-1 | - | TRBV5-1 | - | TGCGCCAGCAGCTTGACTAGTGACAGGGAGCAGTTCTTC | CASSLTSDREQFF
12 | TRBJ1-2 | - | TRBV7-9 | - | TGTGCCAGCAGCGCCGTCAGCTATGGCTACACCTTC | CASSAVSYGYTF
17 | TRBJ2-1 | TRBD1 | TRBV28 | - | TGTGCCAGCAGTCCTCCGGACAGGACGTTGTACTACAATGAGCAGTTCTTC | CASSPPDRTLYYNEQFF
11 | TRBJ1-2 | TRBD1 | TRBV2 | - | TGTGCCACCGGACAGGGGGGAGGCTACACCTTC | CATGQGGGYTF
16 | TRBJ2-1 | TRBD2 | TRBV19 | - | TGTGCCAGTAGTAACTACGGACTAGCGGGGTACAATGAGCAGTTCTTC | CASSNYGLAGYNEQFF
14 | TRBJ2-1 | TRBD2 | TRBV7-2 | - | TGTGCCAGCAGCGGCAGCGGGAATTACAATGAGCAGTTCTTC | CASSGSGNYNEQFF
15 | TRBJ2-7 | TRBD1 | TRBV2 | once | TGTGCCAGCACCCGCAGAAGGGGACAGGGCTACGAGCAGTACTTC | CASTRRRGQGYEQYF
17 | TRBJ2-7 | TRBD1 | TRBV4-3 | - | TGCGCCAGCAGCCAATTCCACGGGACAGGGGGAAGGGACGAGCAGTACTTC | CASSQFHGTGGRDEQYF
13 | TRBJ2-4 | TRBD1 | TRBV12-3/TRBV12-4 | - | TGTGCCAGCAGTACAGGGGTGAGAAACATTCAGTACTTC | CASSTGVRNIQYF
13 | TRBJ2-7 | TRBD2 | TRBV30 | once | TGTGCCTGGAGTGTTAGCGGGAACCACGAGCAGTACTTC | CAWSVSGNHEQYF
16 | TRBJ2-3 | TRBD2 | TRBV28 | - | TGTGCCAGCGGGATAAGACTAGCGGGAGCCACAGATACGCAGTATTTT | CASGIRLAGATDTQYF
16 | TRBJ2-7 | TRBD2 | TRBV6-1 | - | TGTGCCAGCAGTGAAGCGCTAGCGGGACGCTCCTACGAGCAGTACTTC | CASSEALAGRSYEQYF
14 | TRBJ2-3 | - | TRBV7-9 | few | TGTGCCAGCAGTAAAGGGGTTAGCACAGATACGCAGTATTTT | CASSKGVSTDTQYF
13 | TRBJ2-5 | - | TRBV28 | - | TGTGCCAGCAGCCGGGACACGGCGGGGGCCCAGTACTTC | CASSRDTAGAQYF
12 | TRBJ1-4 | - | TRBV6-5 | - | TGTGCCAGCAGTCTCACCGGGGAAAAACTGTTTTTT | CASSLTGEKLFF
17 | TRBJ2-3 | - | TRBV3-1/TRBV3-2 | once | TGTGCCAGCAGCCACGAGTGGGCAGGGTCCAGCACAGATACGCAGTATTTT | CASSHEWAGSSTDTQYF
14 | TRBJ2-5 | - | TRBV5-5 | - | TGTGCCAGCAGCTTGGGACAAATCCAAGAGACCCAGTACTTC | CASSLGQIQETQYF
16 | TRBJ1-5 | TRBD1 | TRBV4-1 | - | TGCGCCAGCAGCCAAGGCCCGGGACAGATAGGACAGCCCCAGCATTTT | CASSQGPGQIGQPQHF
13 | TRBJ1-5 | - | TRBV30 | - | TGTGCCTGGAGTTCACAGGGTTTCCAGCCCCAGCATTTT | CAWSSQGFQPQHF
15 | TRBJ1-2 | TRBD1 | TRBV6-4 | few | TGTGCCAGCAGTGATAGGACAGGGGCAGACGGTGGCTACACCTTC | CASSDRTGADGGYTF
15 | TRBJ1-3 | TRBD1 | TRBV7-9 | - | TGTGCCAGCAGCCGACAGGGGGCTCCTGGAAACACCATATATTTT | CASSRQGAPGNTIYF
14 | TRBJ1-1 | TRBD1 | TRBV30 | - | TGTGCCTGGAGTTATAACAGGGGGGTCACTGAAGCTTTCTTT | CAWSYNRGVTEAFF
17 | TRBJ2-7 | TRBD2 | TRBV11-2 | - | TGTGCCAGCAGCTTACCTACTGGGACTAGCGTCACCTACGAGCAGTACTTC | CASSLPTGTSVTYEQYF
18 | TRBJ2-7 | TRBD2 | TRBV28 | - | TGTGCCAGCATACCACACTCTATAGCGGGTTGGAGCTCCTACGAGCAGTACTTC | CASIPHSIAGWSSYEQYF
15 | TRBJ2-5 | TRBD2 | TRBV11-2 | - | TGTGCCAGCAGCTTAAGGACTAGCGGGGGTGAGACCCAGTACTTC | CASSLRTSGGETQYF
15 | TRBJ1-1 | - | TRBV25-1 | - | TGTGCCAGCAGTGATAGGGGACGGGGGGTCGATGCAGCTTTCTTT | CASSDRGRGVDAAFF
14 | TRBJ2-7 | - | TRBV6-5 | - | TGTGCCAGCACCTCCCAGAAGGGCAGGGACGAGCAGTACTTC | CASTSQKGRDEQYF
16 | TRBJ1-6 | TRBD1 | TRBV5-4 | - | TGTGCCAGCAGCTTAGACTTACAGGGGGGCAATTCACCCCTCCACTTT | CASSLDLQGGNSPLHF
12 | TRBJ2-1 | - | TRBV29-1 | - | TGCAGCGTTGACCCCGTCACAGGGATGCAGTTCTTC | CSVDPVTGMQFF
18 | TRBJ2-5 | TRBD2 | TRBV28 | - | TGTGCCAGCACCACCCCGGGACTAGCGGGAGGAGGAGGAGAGACCCAGTACTTC | CASTTPGLAGGGGETQYF
14 | TRBJ1-4 | TRBD1 | TRBV5-4 | - | TGTGCCAGCAGCTTGCGACAGGGGGATGAAAAACTGTTTTTT | CASSLRQGDEKLFF
14 | TRBJ1-6 | - | TRBV5-8 | - | TGTGCCAGCAGCTTCGGGCAGGGAAATTCACCCCTCCACTTT | CASSFGQGNSPLHF
16 | TRBJ1-4 | - | TRBV6-6 | - | TGTGCCAGCAGTTACCGCGGGACCGGTGCCTATGAAAAACTGTTTTTT | CASSYRGTGAYEKLFF
14 | TRBJ2-7 | - | TRBV5-1 | - | TGCGCCAGCAGCCGGCAGGGAAGCTCCTACGAGCAGTACTTC | CASSRQGSSYEQYF
15 | TRBJ2-1 | TRBD2 | TRBV7-2 | - | TGTGCCAGCAGCTTAGGTTTCGAGCGGGACGGTGAGCAGTTCTTC | CASSLGFERDGEQFF
19 | TRBJ1-5 | TRBD1 | TRBV7-2 | - | TGTGCCAGCAGCTTTTCCGGGACAGGGGTTATAGGTGGCAATCAGCCCCAGCATTTT | CASSFSGTGVIGGNQPQHF
13 | TRBJ2-4 | - | TRBV29-1 | - | TGCAGCGTTTCTGATCGAGGCGTAAACATTCAGTACTTC | CSVSDRGVNIQYF
15 | TRBJ2-3 | - | TRBV11-2 | - | TGTGCCAGCAGCTTAGGGACTCCTACCACAGATACGCAGTATTTT | CASSLGTPTTDTQYF
16 | TRBJ1-4 | - | TRBV7-2 | - | TGTGCCAGCAGCTTAGAGTCTCCGGTCCGTAATGAAAAACTGTTTTTT | CASSLESPVRNEKLFF
15 | TRBJ2-1 | - | TRBV3-1/TRBV3-2 | - | TGTGCCAGCAGCCAGGGTAGTTCCAGGGGTAATGAGCAGTTCTTC | CASSQGSSRGNEQFF
15 | TRBJ2-5 | TRBD2 | TRBV30 | - | TGTGCCTTCCGACCGGGACTAGCGGGTCAAGAGACCCAGTACTTC | CAFRPGLAGQETQYF
15 | TRBJ2-4 | - | TRBV6-2/TRBV6-3 | - | TGTGCCAGCAGTTACTCTACAACCAGCAAAAACATTCAGTACTTC | CASSYSTTSKNIQYF
14 | TRBJ1-1 | - | TRBV6-5 | - | TGTGCCAGCTCCCTACGGGGAGGGGACACTGAAGCTTTCTTT | CASSLRGGDTEAFF
16 | TRBJ1-2 | TRBD1 | TRBV27 | - | TGTGTCCCCCTCGATCCTGGGACAGGGAAAGGCTATGGCTACACCTTC | CVPLDPGTGKGYGYTF
15 | TRBJ1-1 | TRBD1 | TRBV27 | - | TGTGCCAGCAGTTTAAACAGGGGGCTGAACACTGAAGCTTTCTTT | CASSLNRGLNTEAFF
17 | TRBJ2-1 | TRBD2 | TRBV23-1 | - | TGCGCCAGCAGTCAATTCTCGCTAGCGGGAGGGAGGTATGAGCAGTTCTTC | CASSQFSLAGGRYEQFF
14 | TRBJ1-3 | - | TRBV6-5 | - | TGTGCCAGCAGAAAGGGGTACTCTGGAAACACCATATATTTT | CASRKGYSGNTIYF
17 | TRBJ1-1 | TRBD1 | TRBV29-1 | - | TGCAGCGTCCAGTCCACGGGACAGGGTACACCGAACACTGAAGCTTTCTTT | CSVQSTGQGTPNTEAFF